The rows below give T cell receptor beta chains drawn from one sample of a study of shared clonotypes between healthy human individuals. The assay was immunoSEQ multiplex PCR, and TCRdb's table has in-frame clones only and misses some. The sample yields around 330,000 clones, less than 85% seen once. The sequenced material came from memory CD4+ T cells sorted from blood. All receptors derive from a man aged 25 to 40 in good health. CDR3s include the opening cysteine and the closing phenylalanine or tryptophan. A D gene is named only where the DNA matches it firmly. Not every row has a clone size; where given, it reads once, few, many or a size class.

d_call: TRBD2
j_call: TRBJ2-3
clone_size: .
v_call: TRBV5-1
cdr3_nt: TGCGCCAGCAGCTTGGCGGTGGGAGGGACAGATACGCAGTATTTT
cdr3_aa: CASSLAVGGTDTQYF

d_call: .
j_call: TRBJ2-1
clone_size: .
v_call: TRBV10-1
cdr3_nt: TGCGCCAGCAGTGGGCCTAACAATGAGCAGTTCTTC
cdr3_aa: CASSGPNNEQFF

d_call: .
j_call: TRBJ2-1
clone_size: few
v_call: TRBV7-9
cdr3_nt: TGTGCCACCCATAGGGCGAGCTCCTACAATGAGCAGTTCTTC
cdr3_aa: CATHRASSYNEQFF

d_call: TRBD1
j_call: TRBJ2-3
clone_size: .
v_call: TRBV7-2
cdr3_nt: TGTGCCAGCAGCTTAGGGACAGGGATGACAGATACGCAGTATTTT
cdr3_aa: CASSLGTGMTDTQYF

d_call: TRBD1
j_call: TRBJ1-2
clone_size: .
v_call: TRBV30
cdr3_nt: TGTGCCTGGAGAACCGTCCATTGGACAGGGGCTGGCTACACCTTC
cdr3_aa: CAWRTVHWTGAGYTF

d_call: .
j_call: TRBJ1-5
clone_size: .
v_call: TRBV10-3
cdr3_nt: TGTGCCATCAGTGCCGAGCCCAATCAGCCCCAGCATTTT
cdr3_aa: CAISAEPNQPQHF

d_call: .
j_call: TRBJ1-3
clone_size: .
v_call: TRBV2
cdr3_nt: TGTGCCACCACTCGTACCTCTGGAAACACCATATATTTT
cdr3_aa: CATTRTSGNTIYF

d_call: .
j_call: TRBJ2-7
clone_size: once
v_call: TRBV6-5
cdr3_nt: TGTGCCAGCAGTAGGGCTTCCTACGAGCAGTACTTC
cdr3_aa: CASSRASYEQYF

d_call: .
j_call: TRBJ2-1
clone_size: .
v_call: TRBV9
cdr3_nt: TGTGCCAGCAGCGTCGTAAACAACAATGAGCAGTTCTTC
cdr3_aa: CASSVVNNNEQFF

d_call: .
j_call: TRBJ2-3
clone_size: .
v_call: TRBV6-1
cdr3_nt: TGTGCCGGCAGCTACACAGGGCCAGATACGCAGTATTTT
cdr3_aa: CAGSYTGPDTQYF

d_call: .
j_call: TRBJ2-7
clone_size: .
v_call: TRBV9
cdr3_nt: TGTGCCAGCAGCGTAGGGGCAGGTTACGAGCAGTACTTC
cdr3_aa: CASSVGAGYEQYF

d_call: TRBD2
j_call: TRBJ2-1
clone_size: once
v_call: TRBV10-2
cdr3_nt: TGCGCCAGCAGTGATTATAGCGGGTTCTCCTACAATGAGCAGTTCTTC
cdr3_aa: CASSDYSGFSYNEQFF

d_call: TRBD2
j_call: TRBJ2-7
clone_size: .
v_call: TRBV7-8
cdr3_nt: TGTGCCAGCAGCACCACACCGGGACTAGCGGGAGGGTCCTACGAGCAGTACTTC
cdr3_aa: CASSTTPGLAGGSYEQYF

d_call: .
j_call: TRBJ2-1
clone_size: .
v_call: TRBV7-2
cdr3_nt: TGTGCCAGCAGCTTAGGTCCTCTACTCAATGAGCAGTTCTTC
cdr3_aa: CASSLGPLLNEQFF

d_call: .
j_call: TRBJ1-4
clone_size: few
v_call: TRBV19
cdr3_nt: TGTGCCAGTAGCAATCGAAGGGGGTCTAATGAAAAACTGTTTTTT
cdr3_aa: CASSNRRGSNEKLFF

d_call: TRBD1
j_call: TRBJ2-1
clone_size: .
v_call: TRBV5-1
cdr3_nt: TGCGCCAGCAGCAACTTCCGGGACAGGGACAATGAGCAGTTCTTC
cdr3_aa: CASSNFRDRDNEQFF

d_call: .
j_call: TRBJ2-2
clone_size: .
v_call: TRBV5-6
cdr3_nt: TGTGCCAGCAGCTCCGCAACGGCGGGCCACGGGGAGCTGTTTTTT
cdr3_aa: CASSSATAGHGELFF

d_call: TRBD1
j_call: TRBJ1-1
clone_size: .
v_call: TRBV7-8
cdr3_nt: TGTGCCAGCAGCGGACAGGTGGACACTGAAGCTTTCTTT
cdr3_aa: CASSGQVDTEAFF

d_call: .
j_call: TRBJ2-2
clone_size: .
v_call: TRBV10-3
cdr3_nt: TGTGCCATCAGTGAGTCCCGCCCGGGACACACCGGGGAGCTGTTTTTT
cdr3_aa: CAISESRPGHTGELFF

d_call: TRBD2
j_call: TRBJ2-2
clone_size: .
v_call: TRBV7-6
cdr3_nt: TGTGCCAGCAGCCGGACAGTTCTAGCGGGAGTCACCGGGGAGCTGTTTTTT
cdr3_aa: CASSRTVLAGVTGELFF

d_call: .
j_call: TRBJ2-4
clone_size: .
v_call: TRBV5-6
cdr3_nt: TGTGCCAGCAGCTACCGACAGGAACTAGCCAAAAACATTCAGTACTTC
cdr3_aa: CASSYRQELAKNIQYF

d_call: .
j_call: TRBJ2-5
clone_size: .
v_call: TRBV27
cdr3_nt: TGTGCCAGCAGTACCACCCTCTTACAGGGTGCACAAGAGACCCAGTACTTC
cdr3_aa: CASSTTLLQGAQETQYF

d_call: .
j_call: TRBJ2-7
clone_size: .
v_call: TRBV10-3
cdr3_nt: TGTGCCATCAGGGGGACGGTGCGCTCCTACGAGCAGTACTTC
cdr3_aa: CAIRGTVRSYEQYF

d_call: .
j_call: TRBJ2-3
clone_size: .
v_call: TRBV10-3
cdr3_nt: TGTGCCATCAGTGGGGGATTTAAAGATACGCAGTATTTT
cdr3_aa: CAISGGFKDTQYF

d_call: .
j_call: TRBJ2-5
clone_size: .
v_call: TRBV12-5
cdr3_nt: TGTGCTAGTGGACCAGGGGGGAGAGAGACCCAGTACTTC
cdr3_aa: CASGPGGRETQYF

d_call: TRBD1
j_call: TRBJ1-5
clone_size: once
v_call: TRBV27
cdr3_nt: TGTGCCAGCAGTTCCACGGGACAGGTTGGCCAGCCCCAGCATTTT
cdr3_aa: CASSSTGQVGQPQHF

d_call: .
j_call: TRBJ1-5
clone_size: .
v_call: TRBV6-5
cdr3_nt: TGTGCCAGCAGTTACAGACAGAGCAATCAGCCCCAGCATTTT
cdr3_aa: CASSYRQSNQPQHF

d_call: TRBD1
j_call: TRBJ2-7
clone_size: .
v_call: TRBV7-9
cdr3_nt: TGTGCCAGCAGCTTGAGAGAGTGGCAGGGGGCATCCTACGAGCAGTACTTC
cdr3_aa: CASSLREWQGASYEQYF

d_call: .
j_call: TRBJ2-7
clone_size: .
v_call: TRBV27
cdr3_nt: TGTGCCAGCAGTTCCCGGAGGGCCAACTTAAAAGGGCAGTACTTC
cdr3_aa: CASSSRRANLKGQYF

d_call: .
j_call: TRBJ2-3
clone_size: .
v_call: TRBV11-3
cdr3_nt: TGTGCCAGCAGCTTGGACAAACGCACAGATACGCAGTATTTT
cdr3_aa: CASSLDKRTDTQYF

d_call: TRBD1
j_call: TRBJ2-6
clone_size: many
v_call: TRBV5-8
cdr3_nt: TGTGCCAGCAGCTTGGCGACAGGGGCCGGGGCCAACGTCCTGACTTTC
cdr3_aa: CASSLATGAGANVLTF

d_call: .
j_call: TRBJ2-1
clone_size: .
v_call: TRBV2
cdr3_nt: TGTGCCAGCAGTGCTGGGACCTACAATGAGCAGTTCTTC
cdr3_aa: CASSAGTYNEQFF